This T cell receptor beta chain was sequenced in a study of blood T cells in healthy people across ages. Study overall: Roughly one uniquely barcoded beta molecule per two T cells was captured. Study-wide points: The donors' CMV status was not determined, possibly confounding changes in expanded clonotypes. Naive T cell percentage showed a strong correlation with TCR beta diversity.

V lost 0 bases and J 3 bases, leaving 6 bases between the germline ends. Looked up from germline, CDR1 is SGHVS and CDR2 is FQNEAQ. The CDR3 loop spans 14 amino acids. As regards this clonotype: Its antigen is unidentified.

A second about 7 to 12 cycle PCR used barcoded and J-beta primers. TCRdb ran MiXCR on the 5' RACE reads and lists one entry per CDR3 protein. Of 1,500,000 or so distinct CDR3 sequences in the sample, approximately 63% are singletons; the top ten hold 5.5% to 8%. There were healthy Caucasian individuals from Russia, aged roughly 6 to 100, serving as donors. Sample: blood. The chain carries TRBV7-8 and TRBJ1-5, with D hard to call. The receptor was derived from a man in his late teens or twenties in good health. The DNA for the CDR3 is TGTGCCAGCAGCTTAGCAGCCCTCAATCAGCCCCAGCATTTT. This sequence encodes CASSLAALNQPQHF.